The rows below give T cell receptor beta chains drawn from one sample of a study of beta chain features in type 1 diabetes. Here immunoSEQ multiplex PCR was the method, and the copy in TCRdb shows in-frame clones only, minus some. Of about 47,000 clones in the sample, around 40% were seen once. Sequenced: stem cell memory CD4+ T cells from blood. Receptors were obtained from a young man with type 1 diabetes. Both conserved end residues are trimmed from each CDR3.

v_call	j_call	cdr3_aa
TRBV6-6	TRBJ1-5	ASSQAGGSNQPQH
TRBV15	TRBJ2-7	ATSRDRGVAYEQY
TRBV18	TRBJ1-2	ASSWRQEDYGYT
TRBV30	TRBJ1-2	AWSIRDRGSYGYT
TRBV7-9	TRBJ2-1	ASSLARRGAYNEQF
TRBV18	TRBJ1-1	ASSPARFSEAF
TRBV7-2	TRBJ2-7	ASSFLAGNYEQY
TRBV5-1	TRBJ2-7	ASTWTGGQTYEQY
TRBV2	TRBJ2-5	ASGLAEQETQY
TRBV15	TRBJ1-4	ATSRDRYNEKLF
TRBV10-3	TRBJ2-1	AISEAPRGGVRYNEQF
TRBV7-9	TRBJ2-1	ASSLGLAGNEQF
TRBV6-5	TRBJ2-7	ASSYGTGASYEQY
TRBV15	TRBJ1-4	ATSRDRSANS
TRBV20-1	TRBJ2-1	SPRGNEQF
TRBV7-2	TRBJ2-1	ASSLRQGTYNEQF
TRBV10-3	TRBJ2-2	AIRSGGGTGELF
TRBV2	TRBJ1-5	ASSEEGQSGQPQH
TRBV29-1	TRBJ2-1	SVERDDYNEQF
TRBV9	TRBJ1-2	ASSVDMRSRYGYT
TRBV7-3	TRBJ2-1	ASSSVAGVAYNEQF
TRBV30	TRBJ2-1	AWSVKGGLYNEQF
TRBV7-6	TRBJ2-7	ASSLGDSSYEQY
TRBV6-6	TRBJ1-1	ASSYSDSTEAF
TRBV7-6	TRBJ2-7	ASSPTGRVGEQY
TRBV28	TRBJ1-1	ASSLIGQPNTEAF
TRBV28	TRBJ1-1	ASSLSPHRGRDTEAF
TRBV6-1	TRBJ2-5	ASSELRRDQETQY
TRBV2	TRBJ2-5	ASSTGFQETQY
TRBV5-1	TRBJ2-1	ASSSGTSDNEQF
TRBV7-3	TRBJ2-3	ASSASGPRTDTQY
TRBV15	TRBJ1-1	ATSRPDRARDF
TRBV5-4	TRBJ2-5	ASKIQGETQY
TRBV2	TRBJ1-5	ASSDNSRRQPQH
TRBV6-1	TRBJ2-3	ASSETGAGADTQY
TRBV23-1	TRBJ2-5	AVLLHVGETQY
TRBV25-1	TRBJ2-7	ASSEYEGGGRAYEQY
TRBV18	TRBJ1-1	ASSPRPDRATEAF
TRBV7-2	TRBJ2-7	ASSHRAEQY
TRBV7-2	TRBJ1-1	ASSLSGSFGAF
TRBV6-5	TRBJ2-7	ASTSGTTYEQY
TRBV5-1	TRBJ2-2	ASSLYPSGQPTGELF
TRBV6-4	TRBJ1-1	ASSDSRQGNTEAF
TRBV9	TRBJ2-1	ASSALLPGGNEQF
TRBV28	TRBJ2-7	ASSTTSGRYEQY
TRBV28	TRBJ1-4	ASRPNRGTGVEKLF
TRBV7-3	TRBJ2-5	ASSLGPGDGETQY
TRBV12-5	TRBJ2-1	ASGWGVSTYNEQF
TRBV7-8	TRBJ2-5	ASSWRPGLSQETQY
TRBV28	TRBJ1-1	ASSLWGTGRNTEAF
TRBV28	TRBJ2-4	ASKEGSGIQY
TRBV30	TRBJ1-4	AWKLSNAGDNEKLF
TRBV29-1	TRBJ2-3	SVVGGMSDTQY
TRBV11-1	TRBJ1-1	ASSLVEAKTEAF
TRBV27	TRBJ1-5	ASSRWASNQPQH